This T cell receptor beta chain was obtained from a study of blood T cell repertoires in COVID-19. Produced via immunoSEQ multiplex PCR; TCRdb's table is partial and in-frame only. Here the sample spans roughly 71,000 clones, 80% being singletons. V lost 5 bases and J lost 4; bases outside the gene matches: 16. The germline gives CDR1 SGHAT, CDR2 FQNNGV. This CDR3 has 18 amino acids. The sample comprised peripheral blood. The clonotype originates from a man between 65 and 85 years old who had recovered from COVID-19. The V gene is TRBV11-2, the J gene TRBJ1-1; 10 bases fit TRBD1. Written as DNA, the CDR3 is TGTGCCAGCAGCCCTAGGCGGGGGACAGGGGATTTGGTCACTGAAGCTTTCTTT. Translation: CASSPRRGTGDLVTEAFF. The full variable domain, its missing parts supplied by reference TRBV11-2 and TRBJ1-1, is EAGVAQSPRYKIIEKRQSVAFWCNPISGHATLYWYQQILGQGPKLLIQFQNNGVVDDSQLPKDRFSAERLKGVDSTLKIQPAKLEDSAVYLCASSPRRGTGDLVTEAFFGQGTRLTVV.